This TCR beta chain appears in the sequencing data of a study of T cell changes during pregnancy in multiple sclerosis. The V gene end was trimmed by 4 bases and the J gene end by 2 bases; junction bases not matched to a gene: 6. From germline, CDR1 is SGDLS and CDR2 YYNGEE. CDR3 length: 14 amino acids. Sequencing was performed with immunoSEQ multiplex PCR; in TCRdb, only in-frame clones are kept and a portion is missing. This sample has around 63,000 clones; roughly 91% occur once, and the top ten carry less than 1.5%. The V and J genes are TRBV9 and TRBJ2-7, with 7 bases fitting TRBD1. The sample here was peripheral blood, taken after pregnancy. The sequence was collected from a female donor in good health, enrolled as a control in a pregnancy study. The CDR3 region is CASSPRDRAYEQYF. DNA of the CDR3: TGTGCCAGCAGCCCCCGGGACAGAGCCTACGAGCAGTACTTC.